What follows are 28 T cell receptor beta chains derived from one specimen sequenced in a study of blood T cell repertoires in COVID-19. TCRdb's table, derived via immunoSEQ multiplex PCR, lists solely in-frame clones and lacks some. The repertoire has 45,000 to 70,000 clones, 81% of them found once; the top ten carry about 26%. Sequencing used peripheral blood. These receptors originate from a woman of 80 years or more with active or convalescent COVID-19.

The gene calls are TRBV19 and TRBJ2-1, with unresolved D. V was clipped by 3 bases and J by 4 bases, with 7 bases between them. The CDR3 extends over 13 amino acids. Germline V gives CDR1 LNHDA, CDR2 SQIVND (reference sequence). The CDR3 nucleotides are TGTGCCAGTAGTATTCCAGGTTACAATGAGCAGTTCTTC. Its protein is CASSIPGYNEQFF. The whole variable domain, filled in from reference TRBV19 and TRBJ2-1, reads DGGITQSPKYLFRKEGQNVTLSCEQNLNHDAMYWYRQDPGQGLRLIYYSQIVNDFQKGDIAEGYSVSREKKESFPLTVTSAQKNPTAFYLCASSIPGYNEQFFGPGTRLTVL.

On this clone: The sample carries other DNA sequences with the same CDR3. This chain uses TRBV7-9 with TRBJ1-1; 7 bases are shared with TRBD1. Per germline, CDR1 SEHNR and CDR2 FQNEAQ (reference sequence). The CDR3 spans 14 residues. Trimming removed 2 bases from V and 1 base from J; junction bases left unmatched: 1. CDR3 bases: TGTGCCAGCAGCTTAACAGGGGAGAACACTGAAGCTTTCTTT. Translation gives CASSLTGENTEAFF.

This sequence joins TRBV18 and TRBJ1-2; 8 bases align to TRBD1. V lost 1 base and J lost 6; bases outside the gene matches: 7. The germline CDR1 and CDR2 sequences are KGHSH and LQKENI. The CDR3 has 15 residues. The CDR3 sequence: CASSPLGQGFDGYTF. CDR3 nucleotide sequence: TGTGCCAGCTCACCACTAGGACAGGGCTTTGATGGCTACACCTTC. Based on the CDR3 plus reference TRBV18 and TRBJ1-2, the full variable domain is NAGVMQNPRHLVRRRGQEARLRCSPMKGHSHVYWYRQLPEEGLKFMVYLQKENIIDESGMPKERFSAEFPKEGPSILRIQQVVRGDSAAYFCASSPLGQGFDGYTFGSGTRLTVV.

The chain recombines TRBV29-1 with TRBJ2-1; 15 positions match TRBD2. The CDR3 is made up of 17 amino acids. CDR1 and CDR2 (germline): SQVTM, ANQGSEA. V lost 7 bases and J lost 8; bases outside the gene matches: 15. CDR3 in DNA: TGCAGCGCGCGCCGGGGAGCCGGGACTAGCGGGAGGTATGAGCAGTTCTTC. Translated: CSARRGAGTSGRYEQFF.

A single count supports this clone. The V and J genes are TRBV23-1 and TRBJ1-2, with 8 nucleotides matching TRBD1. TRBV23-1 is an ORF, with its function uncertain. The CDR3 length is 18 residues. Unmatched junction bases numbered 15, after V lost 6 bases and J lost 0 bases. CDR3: CASSHWTGRSLPNYGYTF. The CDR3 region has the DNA TGCGCCAGCAGCCATTGGACAGGGAGGAGTCTCCCTAACTATGGCTACACCTTC.

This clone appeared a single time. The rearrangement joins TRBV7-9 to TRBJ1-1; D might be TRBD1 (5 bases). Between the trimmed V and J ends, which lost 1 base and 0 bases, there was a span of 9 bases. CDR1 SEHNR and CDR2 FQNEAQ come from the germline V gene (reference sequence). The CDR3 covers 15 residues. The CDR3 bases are TGTGCCAGCAGCTTAGATCAGGGCATGAACACTGAAGCTTTCTTT. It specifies CASSLDQGMNTEAFF.

Here the CDR3 DNA reads TGTGCCAGCAGTTTATCTCGGCGGGGTAACGGGGAGCTGTTTTTT. It codes for CASSLSRRGNGELFF. This chain connects TRBV28 to TRBJ2-2, with D perhaps matching TRBD2 (6 bases). Germline V gene data show CDR1 as MDHEN and CDR2 as SYDVKM. CDR3 length equals 15 residues. Trimming took 1 base from V and 7 from J, leaving 13 bases between them.

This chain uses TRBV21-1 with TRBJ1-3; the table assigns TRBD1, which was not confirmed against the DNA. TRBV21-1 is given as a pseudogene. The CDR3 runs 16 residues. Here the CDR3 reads CASSRQGTHSGNTIYF. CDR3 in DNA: TGTGCCAGCAGTCGACAGGGGACCCACTCTGGAAACACCATATATTTT.

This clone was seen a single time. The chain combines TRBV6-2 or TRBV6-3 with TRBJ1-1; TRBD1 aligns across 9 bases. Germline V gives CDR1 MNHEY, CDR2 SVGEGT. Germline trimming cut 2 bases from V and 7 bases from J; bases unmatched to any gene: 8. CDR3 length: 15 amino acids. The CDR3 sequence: CASSYRTGEWDEAFF. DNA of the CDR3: TGTGCCAGCAGTTACCGGACAGGGGAGTGGGATGAAGCTTTCTTT.

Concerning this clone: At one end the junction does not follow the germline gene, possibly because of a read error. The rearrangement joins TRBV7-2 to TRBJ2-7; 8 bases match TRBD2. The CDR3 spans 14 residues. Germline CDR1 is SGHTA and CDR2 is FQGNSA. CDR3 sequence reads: CASSLAGHSYEQYF. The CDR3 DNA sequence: TGTGCCAGCAGTTTAGCGGGGCACTCCTACGAGCAGTACTTC. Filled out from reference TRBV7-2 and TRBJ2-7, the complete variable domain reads GAGVSQSPSNKVTEKGKDVELRCDPISGHTALYWYRQSLGQGLEFLIYFQGNSAPDKSGLPSDRFSAERTGGSVSTLTIQRTQQEDSAVYLCASSLAGHSYEQYFGPGTRLTVT.

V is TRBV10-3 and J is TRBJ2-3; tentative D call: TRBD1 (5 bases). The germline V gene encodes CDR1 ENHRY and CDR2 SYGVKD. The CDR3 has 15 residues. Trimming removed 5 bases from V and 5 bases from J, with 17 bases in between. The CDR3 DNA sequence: TGTGCCATCAGTCCAGGGATAGGGGTGGGAGATACGCAGTATTTT. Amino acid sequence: CAISPGIGVGDTQYF.

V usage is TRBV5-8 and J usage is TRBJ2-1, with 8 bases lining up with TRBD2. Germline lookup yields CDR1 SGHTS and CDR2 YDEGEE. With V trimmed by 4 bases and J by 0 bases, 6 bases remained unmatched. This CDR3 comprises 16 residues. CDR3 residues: CASSREGGSSYNEQFF. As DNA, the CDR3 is TGTGCCAGCAGCCGGGAGGGGGGCAGCTCCTACAATGAGCAGTTCTTC.

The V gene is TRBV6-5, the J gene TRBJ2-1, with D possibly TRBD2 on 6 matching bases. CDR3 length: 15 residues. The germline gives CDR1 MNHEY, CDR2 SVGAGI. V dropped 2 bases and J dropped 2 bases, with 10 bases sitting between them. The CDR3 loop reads CASSYGGLPYNEQFF. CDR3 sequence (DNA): TGTGCCAGCAGTTACGGGGGACTTCCCTACAATGAGCAGTTCTTC.

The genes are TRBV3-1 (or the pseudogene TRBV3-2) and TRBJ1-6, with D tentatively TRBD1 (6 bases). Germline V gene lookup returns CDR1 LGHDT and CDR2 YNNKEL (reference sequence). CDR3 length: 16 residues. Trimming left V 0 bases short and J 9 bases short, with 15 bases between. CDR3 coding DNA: TGTGCCAGCAGCCAAGATATCGGGGGGCTGAGTTCACCCCTCCACTTT. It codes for CASSQDIGGLSSPLHF.

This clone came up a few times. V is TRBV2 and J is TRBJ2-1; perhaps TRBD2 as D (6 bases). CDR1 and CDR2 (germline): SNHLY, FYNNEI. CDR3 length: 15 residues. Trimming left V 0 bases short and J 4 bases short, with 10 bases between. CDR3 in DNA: TGTGCCAGCAGTGAAGCGCGGGCGGGGTACAATGAGCAGTTCTTC. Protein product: CASSEARAGYNEQFF.

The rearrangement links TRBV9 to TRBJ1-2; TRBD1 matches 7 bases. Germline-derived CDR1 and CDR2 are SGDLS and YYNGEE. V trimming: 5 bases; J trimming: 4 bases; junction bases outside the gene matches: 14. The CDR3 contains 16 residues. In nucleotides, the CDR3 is TGTGCCAGCAGTTCCCCCAAGGGGGCGCATGGCTATGGCTACACCTTC. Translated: CASSSPKGAHGYGYTF.

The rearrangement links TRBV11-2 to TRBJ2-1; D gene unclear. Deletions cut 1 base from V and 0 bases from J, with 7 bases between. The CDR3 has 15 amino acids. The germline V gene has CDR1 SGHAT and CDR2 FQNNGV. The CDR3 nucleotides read TGTGCCAGCAGCTTAGCAGTTTTCTCCTACAATGAGCAGTTCTTC. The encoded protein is CASSLAVFSYNEQFF.

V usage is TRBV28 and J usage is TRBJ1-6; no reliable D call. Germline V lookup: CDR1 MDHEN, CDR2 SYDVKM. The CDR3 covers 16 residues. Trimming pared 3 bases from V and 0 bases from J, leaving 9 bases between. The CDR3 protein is CASSFWASSYNSPLHF. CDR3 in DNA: TGTGCCAGCAGTTTTTGGGCAAGCTCCTATAATTCACCCCTCCACTTT.

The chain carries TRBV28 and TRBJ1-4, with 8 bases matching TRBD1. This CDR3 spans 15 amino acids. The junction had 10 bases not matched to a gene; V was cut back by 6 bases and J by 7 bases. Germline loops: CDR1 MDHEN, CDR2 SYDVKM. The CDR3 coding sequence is TGTGCCAGCAGCCGGACAGGGATGCAGGGTGAAAAACTGTTTTTT. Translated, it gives CASSRTGMQGEKLFF.

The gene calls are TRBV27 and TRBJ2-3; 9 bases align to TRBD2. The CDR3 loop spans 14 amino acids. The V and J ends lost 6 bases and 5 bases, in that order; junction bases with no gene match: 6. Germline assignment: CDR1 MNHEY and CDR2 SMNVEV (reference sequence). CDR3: CASRRTSEKDTQYF. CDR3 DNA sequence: TGTGCCAGCAGAAGGACTAGCGAGAAAGATACGCAGTATTTT.

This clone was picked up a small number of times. The CDR3 DNA follows: TGTGCCAGCAGCCTGGCTAGCGGGGGGGCCAATAACAATGAGCAGTTCTTC. This translates into CASSLASGGANNNEQFF. The chain uses TRBV14 and TRBJ2-1, with 12 positions matching TRBD2. Per the germline V gene, CDR1 is SGHDN and CDR2 is FVKESK. V shed 4 bases, J shed 5 bases, and the junction held 9 bases outside the gene matches. The CDR3 runs 17 residues.

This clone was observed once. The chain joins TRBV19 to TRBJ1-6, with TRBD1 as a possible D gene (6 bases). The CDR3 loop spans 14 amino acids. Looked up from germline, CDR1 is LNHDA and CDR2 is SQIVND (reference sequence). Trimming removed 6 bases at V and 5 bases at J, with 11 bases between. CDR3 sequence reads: CASRWTEDNSPLHF. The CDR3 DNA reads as TGTGCCAGTAGGTGGACAGAAGATAATTCACCCCTCCACTTT.

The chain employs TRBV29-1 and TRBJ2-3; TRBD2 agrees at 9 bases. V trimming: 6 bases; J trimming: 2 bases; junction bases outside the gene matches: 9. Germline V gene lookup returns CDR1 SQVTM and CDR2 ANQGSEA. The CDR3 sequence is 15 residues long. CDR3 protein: CSVLGSGSTTDTQYF. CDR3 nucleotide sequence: TGCAGCGTCCTGGGTAGCGGGAGCACCACAGATACGCAGTATTTT.

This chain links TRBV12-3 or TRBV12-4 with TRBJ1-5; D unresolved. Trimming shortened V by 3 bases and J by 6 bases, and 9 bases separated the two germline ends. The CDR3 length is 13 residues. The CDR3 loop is CASSFSGAQPQHF. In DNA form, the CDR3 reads TGTGCCAGCAGTTTCTCGGGAGCTCAGCCCCAGCATTTT.

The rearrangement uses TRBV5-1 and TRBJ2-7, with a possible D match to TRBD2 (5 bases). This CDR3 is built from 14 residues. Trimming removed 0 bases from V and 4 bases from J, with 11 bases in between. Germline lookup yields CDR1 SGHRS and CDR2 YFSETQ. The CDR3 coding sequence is TGCGCCAGCAGCTTGGCCACGAGGGAATACGAGCAGTACTTC. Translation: CASSLATREYEQYF.

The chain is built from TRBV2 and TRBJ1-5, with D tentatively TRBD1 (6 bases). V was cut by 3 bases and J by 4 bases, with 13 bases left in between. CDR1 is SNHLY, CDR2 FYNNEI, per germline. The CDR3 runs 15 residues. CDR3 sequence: CASSETGPPNQPQHF. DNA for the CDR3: TGTGCCAGCAGTGAGACAGGTCCCCCTAATCAGCCCCAGCATTTT.

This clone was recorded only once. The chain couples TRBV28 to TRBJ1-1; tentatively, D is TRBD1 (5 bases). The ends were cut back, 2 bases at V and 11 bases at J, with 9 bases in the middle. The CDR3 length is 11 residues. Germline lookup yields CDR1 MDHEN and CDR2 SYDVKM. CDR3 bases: TGTGCCAGCAGTTTACGGGGGTTGGCTTTCTTT. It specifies CASSLRGLAFF. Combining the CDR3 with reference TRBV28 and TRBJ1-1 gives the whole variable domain DVKVTQSSRYLVKRTGEKVFLECVQDMDHENMFWYRQDPGLGLRLIYFSYDVKMKEKGDIPEGYSVSREKKERFSLILESASTNQTSMYLCASSLRGLAFFGQGTRLTVV.

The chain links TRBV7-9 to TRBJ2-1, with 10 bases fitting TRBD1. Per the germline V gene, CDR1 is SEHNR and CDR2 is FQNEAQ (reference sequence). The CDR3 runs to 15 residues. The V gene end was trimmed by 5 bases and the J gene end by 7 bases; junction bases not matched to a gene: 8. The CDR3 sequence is CASSPGTGDLNEQFF. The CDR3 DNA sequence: TGTGCCAGCAGCCCAGGGACAGGGGATTTGAATGAGCAGTTCTTC. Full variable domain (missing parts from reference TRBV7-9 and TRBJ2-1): DTGVSQNPRHKITKRGQNVTFRCDPISEHNRLYWYRQTLGQGPEFLTYFQNEAQLEKSRLLSDRFSAERPKGSFSTLEIQRTEQGDSAMYLCASSPGTGDLNEQFFGPGTRLTVL.